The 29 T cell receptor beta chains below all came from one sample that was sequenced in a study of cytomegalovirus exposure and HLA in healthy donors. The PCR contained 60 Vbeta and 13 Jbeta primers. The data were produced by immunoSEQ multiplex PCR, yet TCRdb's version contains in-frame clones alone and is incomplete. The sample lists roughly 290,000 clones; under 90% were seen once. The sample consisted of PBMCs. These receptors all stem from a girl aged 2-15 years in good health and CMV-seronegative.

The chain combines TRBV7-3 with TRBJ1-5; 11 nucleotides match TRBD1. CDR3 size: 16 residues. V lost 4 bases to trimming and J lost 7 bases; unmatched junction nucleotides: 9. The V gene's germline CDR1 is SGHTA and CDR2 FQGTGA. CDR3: CASSSTGQGAWQPQHF. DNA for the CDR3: TGTGCCAGCAGCTCAACAGGACAGGGGGCTTGGCAGCCCCAGCATTTT.

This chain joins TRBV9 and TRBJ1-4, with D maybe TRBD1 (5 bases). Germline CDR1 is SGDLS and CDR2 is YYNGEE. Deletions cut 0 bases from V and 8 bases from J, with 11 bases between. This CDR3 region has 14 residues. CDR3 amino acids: CASSVGQGDEKLFF. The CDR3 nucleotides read TGTGCCAGCAGCGTAGGGCAGGGCGACGAAAAACTGTTTTTT.

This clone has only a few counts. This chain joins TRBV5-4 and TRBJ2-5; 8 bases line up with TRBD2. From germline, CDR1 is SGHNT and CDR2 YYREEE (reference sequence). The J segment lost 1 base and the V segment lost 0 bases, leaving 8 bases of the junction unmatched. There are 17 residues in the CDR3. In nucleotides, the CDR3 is TGTGCCAGCAGCTTGGCAGGGGCGGGGGGTATCCAAGAGACCCAGTACTTC. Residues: CASSLAGAGGIQETQYF.

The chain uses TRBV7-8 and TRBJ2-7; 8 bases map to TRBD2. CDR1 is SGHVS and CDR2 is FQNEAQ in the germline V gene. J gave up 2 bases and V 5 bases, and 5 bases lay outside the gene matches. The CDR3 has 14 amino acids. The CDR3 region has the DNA TGTGCCAGCAGCCTGGCGGGAGGCCCCTACGAGCAGTACTTC. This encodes CASSLAGGPYEQYF.

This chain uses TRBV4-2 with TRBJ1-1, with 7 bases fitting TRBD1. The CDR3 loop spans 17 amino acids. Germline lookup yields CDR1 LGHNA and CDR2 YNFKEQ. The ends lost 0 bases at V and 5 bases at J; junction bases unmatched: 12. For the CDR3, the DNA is TGTGCCAGCAGCCAAGATAGGTGGGCAGCCAGGGGGACTGAAGCTTTCTTT. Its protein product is CASSQDRWAARGTEAFF.

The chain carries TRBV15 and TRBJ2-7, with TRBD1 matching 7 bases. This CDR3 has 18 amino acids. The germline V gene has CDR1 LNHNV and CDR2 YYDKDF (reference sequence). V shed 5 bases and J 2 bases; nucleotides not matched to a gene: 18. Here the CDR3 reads CATSPPTPRQGPPYEQYF. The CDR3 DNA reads TGTGCCACCAGCCCCCCCACCCCCCGACAGGGACCTCCCTACGAGCAGTACTTC. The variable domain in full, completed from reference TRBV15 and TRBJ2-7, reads DAMVIQNPRYQVTQFGKPVTLSCSQTLNHNVMYWYQQKSSQAPKLLFHYYDKDFNNEADTPDNFQSRRPNTSFCFLDIRSPGLGDTAMYLCATSPPTPRQGPPYEQYFGPGTRLTVT.

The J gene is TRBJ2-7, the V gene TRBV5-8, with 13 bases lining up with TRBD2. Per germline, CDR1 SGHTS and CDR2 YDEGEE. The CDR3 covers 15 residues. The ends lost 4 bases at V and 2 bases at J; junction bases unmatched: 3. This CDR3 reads CASSRGTSGTYEQYF. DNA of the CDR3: TGTGCCAGCAGCCGGGGGACTAGCGGGACCTACGAGCAGTACTTC.

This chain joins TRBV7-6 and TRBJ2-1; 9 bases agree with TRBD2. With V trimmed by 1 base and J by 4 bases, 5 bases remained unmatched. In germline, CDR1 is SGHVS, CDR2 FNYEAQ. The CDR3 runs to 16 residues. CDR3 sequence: CASSLVAGGPYNEQFF. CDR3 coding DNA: TGTGCCAGCAGCTTAGTGGCGGGAGGGCCGTACAATGAGCAGTTCTTC.

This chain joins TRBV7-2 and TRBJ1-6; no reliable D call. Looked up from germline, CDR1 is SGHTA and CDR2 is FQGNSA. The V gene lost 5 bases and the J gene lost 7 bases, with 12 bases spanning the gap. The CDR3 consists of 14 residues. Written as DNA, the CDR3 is TGTGCCAGCAGCGCGGGGTGGGTCAATTCACCCCTCCACTTT. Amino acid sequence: CASSAGWVNSPLHF.

The CDR3 here is CATSRDLSGGNTGELFF. CDR3 nucleotides: TGTGCCACCAGCAGAGATTTATCAGGGGGGAACACCGGGGAGCTGTTTTTT. The chain combines TRBV15 with TRBJ2-2; 7 nucleotides agree with TRBD1. Germline loops: CDR1 LNHNV, CDR2 YYDKDF (reference sequence). This CDR3 contains 17 residues. The V and J ends lost 0 bases and 1 base, in that order; junction bases with no gene match: 5. The full variable domain, with the rest looked up from reference TRBV15 and TRBJ2-2, is DAMVIQNPRYQVTQFGKPVTLSCSQTLNHNVMYWYQQKSSQAPKLLFHYYDKDFNNEADTPDNFQSRRPNTSFCFLDIRSPGLGDTAMYLCATSRDLSGGNTGELFFGEGSRLTVL.

CDR3 loop: CASSFIGTGGIKSDTQYF. For the CDR3, the DNA is TGTGCCAGCAGTTTTATAGGGACAGGGGGCATCAAGTCGGATACGCAGTATTTT. The chain carries TRBV27 and TRBJ2-3, with TRBD1 matching 12 bases. The CDR3 contains 18 residues. Germline values: CDR1 MNHEY, CDR2 SMNVEV (reference sequence). Trimming removed 3 bases from V and 6 bases from J; junction bases left unmatched: 13.

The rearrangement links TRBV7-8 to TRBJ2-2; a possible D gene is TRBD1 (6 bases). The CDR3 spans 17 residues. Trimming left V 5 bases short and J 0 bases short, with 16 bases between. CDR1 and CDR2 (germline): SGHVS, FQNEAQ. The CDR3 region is CASSTPGHETNTGELFF. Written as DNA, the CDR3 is TGTGCCAGCAGCACCCCGGGACACGAGACGAACACCGGGGAGCTGTTTTTT.

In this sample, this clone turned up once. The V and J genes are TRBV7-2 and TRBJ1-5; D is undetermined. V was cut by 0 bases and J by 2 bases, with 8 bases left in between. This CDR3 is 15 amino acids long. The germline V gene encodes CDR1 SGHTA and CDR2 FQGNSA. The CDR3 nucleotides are TGTGCCAGCAGCTTAGCCCCGGTCGGCAATCAGCCCCAGCATTTT. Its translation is CASSLAPVGNQPQHF.

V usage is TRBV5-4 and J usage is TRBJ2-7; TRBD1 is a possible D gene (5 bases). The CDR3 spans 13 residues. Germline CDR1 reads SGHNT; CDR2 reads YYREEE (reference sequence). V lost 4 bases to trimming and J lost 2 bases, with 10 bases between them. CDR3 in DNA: TGTGCCAGCAGCCCCGACAGAACCTACGAGCAGTACTTC. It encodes CASSPDRTYEQYF.

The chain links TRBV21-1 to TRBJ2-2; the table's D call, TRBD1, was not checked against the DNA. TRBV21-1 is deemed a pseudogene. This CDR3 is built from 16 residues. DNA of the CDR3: TGTGCCAGCAGTCGACAGGGGGTTCGGAACACCGGGGAGCTGTTTTTT. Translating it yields CASSRQGVRNTGELFF.

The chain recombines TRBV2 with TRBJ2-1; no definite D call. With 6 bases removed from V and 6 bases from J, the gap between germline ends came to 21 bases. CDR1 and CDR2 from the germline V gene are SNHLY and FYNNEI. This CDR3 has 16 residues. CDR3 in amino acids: CASSESWAYFGNEQFF. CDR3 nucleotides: TGTGCCAGCAGCGAGTCTTGGGCCTATTTCGGCAATGAGCAGTTCTTC.

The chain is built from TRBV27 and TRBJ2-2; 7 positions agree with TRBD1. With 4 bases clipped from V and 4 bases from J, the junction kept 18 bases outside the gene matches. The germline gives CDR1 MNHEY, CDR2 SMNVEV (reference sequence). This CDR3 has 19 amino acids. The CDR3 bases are TGTGCCAGCAGTTCTAGGGTCGGACAGGCGGAACGTATCACCGGGGAGCTGTTTTTT. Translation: CASSSRVGQAERITGELFF.

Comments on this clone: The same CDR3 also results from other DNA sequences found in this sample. The CDR3 coding sequence is TGCGCCAGCAGCTTGGACTCCCAAAGGGGGGCTTTCTTT. Amino acid sequence: CASSLDSQRGAFF. The chain uses TRBV5-1 and TRBJ1-1; weak D call: TRBD1 (6 bases). Germline V gene sequence: CDR1 SGHRS, CDR2 YFSETQ. The germline V and J ends were trimmed by 0 bases and 11 bases, with 14 bases remaining between them. This CDR3 region has 13 residues.

The CDR3 DNA sequence: TGTGCCAGCAGCTTAGCCGATCAGCCCCAGCATTTT. Residues: CASSLADQPQHF. The chain recombines TRBV7-9 with TRBJ1-5, with D uncertain. The germline V and J ends were trimmed by 0 bases and 5 bases, with 2 bases remaining between them. Germline lookup yields CDR1 SEHNR and CDR2 FQNEAQ (reference sequence). The CDR3 runs to 12 residues.

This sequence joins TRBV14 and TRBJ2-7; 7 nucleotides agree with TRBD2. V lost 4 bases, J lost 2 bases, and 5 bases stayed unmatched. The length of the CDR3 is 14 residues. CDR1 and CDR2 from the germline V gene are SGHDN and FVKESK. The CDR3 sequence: CASSLGAGPYEQYF. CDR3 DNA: TGTGCCAGCAGCCTAGGAGCGGGGCCCTACGAGCAGTACTTC.

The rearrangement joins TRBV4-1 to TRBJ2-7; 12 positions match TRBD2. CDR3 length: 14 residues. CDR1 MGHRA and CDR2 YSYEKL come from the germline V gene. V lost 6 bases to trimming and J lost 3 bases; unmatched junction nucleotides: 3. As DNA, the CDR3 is TGCGCCAGCAGTCTGACTAGCGGGAGCTACGAGCAGTACTTC. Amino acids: CASSLTSGSYEQYF.

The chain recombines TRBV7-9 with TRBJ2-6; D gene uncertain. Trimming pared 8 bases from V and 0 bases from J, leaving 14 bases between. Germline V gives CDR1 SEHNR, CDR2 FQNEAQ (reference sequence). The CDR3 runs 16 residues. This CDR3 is CASGLPISSGANVLTF. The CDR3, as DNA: TGTGCCAGCGGCCTGCCCATAAGCTCTGGGGCCAACGTCCTGACTTTC.

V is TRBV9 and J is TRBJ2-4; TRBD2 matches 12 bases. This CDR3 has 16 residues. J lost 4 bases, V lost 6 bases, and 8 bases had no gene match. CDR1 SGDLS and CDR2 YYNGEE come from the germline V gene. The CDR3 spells CASKTRTSGMKNIQYF. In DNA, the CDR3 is TGTGCCAGCAAGACGAGGACTAGCGGGATGAAAAACATTCAGTACTTC.

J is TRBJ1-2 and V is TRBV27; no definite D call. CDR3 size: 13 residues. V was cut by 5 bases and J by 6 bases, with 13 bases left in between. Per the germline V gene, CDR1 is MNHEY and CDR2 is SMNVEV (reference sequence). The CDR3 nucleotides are TGTGCCAGCAGTGAGGGCAGACTAGATGGCTACACCTTC. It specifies CASSEGRLDGYTF.

The CDR3 region is CASSYTARGTQHF. CDR3 nucleotides: TGTGCCAGCAGTTACACCGCCAGGGGGACCCAGCATTTT. The chain couples TRBV6-5 to TRBJ1-5; 7 nucleotides align to TRBD1. V shed 2 bases, J shed 11 bases, and the junction held 6 bases outside the gene matches. CDR1 and CDR2 (germline): MNHEY, SVGAGI. The CDR3 is 13 residues long.

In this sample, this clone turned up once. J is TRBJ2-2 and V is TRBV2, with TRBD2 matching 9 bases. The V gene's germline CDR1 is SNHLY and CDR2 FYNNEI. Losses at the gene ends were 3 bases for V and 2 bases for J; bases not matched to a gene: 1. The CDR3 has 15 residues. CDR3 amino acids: CASSEREGNTGELFF. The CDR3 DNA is TGTGCCAGCAGTGAGCGGGAGGGAAACACCGGGGAGCTGTTTTTT.

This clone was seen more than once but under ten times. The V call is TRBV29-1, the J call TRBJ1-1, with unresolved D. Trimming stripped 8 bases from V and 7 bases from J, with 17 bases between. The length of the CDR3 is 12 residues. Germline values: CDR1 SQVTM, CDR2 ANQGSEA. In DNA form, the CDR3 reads TGCAGCATCGAGGCAGCAGAGTGTGAAGCTTTCTTT. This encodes CSIEAAECEAFF. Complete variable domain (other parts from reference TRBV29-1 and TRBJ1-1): SAVISQKPSRDICQRGTSLTIQCQVDSQVTMMFWYRQQPGQSLTLIATANQGSEATYESGFVIDKFPISRPNLTFSTLTVSNMSPEDSSIYLCSIEAAECEAFFGQGTRLTVV.

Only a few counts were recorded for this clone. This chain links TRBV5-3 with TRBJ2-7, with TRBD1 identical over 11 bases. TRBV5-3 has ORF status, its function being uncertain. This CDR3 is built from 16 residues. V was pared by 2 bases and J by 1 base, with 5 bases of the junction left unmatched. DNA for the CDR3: TGTGCCAGAAGCTTCATTGGGACAGGGGGGTCCTACGAGCAGTACTTC. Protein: CARSFIGTGGSYEQYF.

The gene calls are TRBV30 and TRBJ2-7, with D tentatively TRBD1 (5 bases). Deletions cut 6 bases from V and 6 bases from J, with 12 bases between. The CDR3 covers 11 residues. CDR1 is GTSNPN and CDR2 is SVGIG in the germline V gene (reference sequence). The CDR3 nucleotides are TGTGCCTGCGTCAGGGCCGGCGAGCAGTACTTC. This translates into CACVRAGEQYF.